Listed below are T cell receptor beta chains from one sample, sequenced in a study of beta chain features in type 1 diabetes. The assay was immunoSEQ multiplex PCR, and TCRdb's table has in-frame clones only and misses some. The repertoire consists of some 410,000 clones, with approximately 15% occurring once and the leading ten covering about 0.034%. The sample was naive CD4+ T cells from blood. Source of these receptors: a man younger than 45 in good health. The CDR3 runs from the conserved cysteine through the conserved F or W. Each record gives: D gene, J gene, clone size, V gene, CDR3 length, CDR3 DNA, CDR3 protein. The D gene is left open where the match is weak. Rows give clone size only sometimes, using once, few, many, or a class for an expanded clone.

>.|TRBJ2-1|few|TRBV7-3|15
TGTGCCAGCAGCTTAAATCCTAGTTCATTCAATGAGCAGTTCTTC
CASSLNPSSFNEQFF
>.|TRBJ2-2|.|TRBV7-9|13
TGTGCCAGCAGCTTAGCGGGGACCGGGGAGCTGTTTTTT
CASSLAGTGELFF
>.|TRBJ1-3|.|TRBV7-9|17
TGTGCCAGCAGCCCATTTCCCCAGCTCCTCTCTGGAAACACCATATATTTT
CASSPFPQLLSGNTIYF
>TRBD2|TRBJ2-5|few|TRBV18|15
TGTGCCAGCTCACCAGGCGCGGGACTATCAGAGACCCAGTACTTC
CASSPGAGLSETQYF
>.|TRBJ2-7|few|TRBV27|12
TGTGCCAGCTCCAGACAGCCCTACGAGCAGTACTTC
CASSRQPYEQYF
>.|TRBJ2-7|many|TRBV29-1|14
TGCAGCCCATTCCCCGGGCCGGGGCCTGTCGAGCAGTACTTC
CSPFPGPGPVEQYF
>TRBD2|TRBJ2-5|.|TRBV27|14
TGTGCCAGCAGCTTTACGGGGGGCCAAGAGACCCAGTACTTC
CASSFTGGQETQYF
>TRBD2|TRBJ2-3|.|TRBV29-1|16
TGCAGCGTGGGAACGGGCGGGAGGACAGCCACAGATACGCAGTATTTT
CSVGTGGRTATDTQYF
>TRBD2|TRBJ2-5|few|TRBV7-9|16
TGTGCCAGCAGCTCCCTAGCGGGAAGCAGGCAAGAGACCCAGTACTTC
CASSSLAGSRQETQYF
>TRBD2|TRBJ2-5|few|TRBV2|14
TGTGCCAGCAGTCAAGCGGGAGTTGTTGAGACCCAGTACTTC
CASSQAGVVETQYF
>TRBD2|TRBJ2-3|once|TRBV9|15
TGTGCCAGCAGCGTAGGTGGGAGGGCCACAGATACGCAGTATTTT
CASSVGGRATDTQYF
>TRBD1|TRBJ1-1|.|TRBV7-8|12
TGTGCCAGCAGCTCCGGACAGGGGCGAGCTTTCTTT
CASSSGQGRAFF
>.|TRBJ2-3|few|TRBV5-6|14
TGTGCCAGCAGCTTGGGGGAAAGAGCAGATACGCAGTATTTT
CASSLGERADTQYF
>.|TRBJ2-4|.|TRBV11-2|15
TGTGCCAGCAGCTACATCCGGGACGGCAGAATGATTCAGTACTTC
CASSYIRDGRMIQYF
>TRBD1|TRBJ1-2|few|TRBV7-8|14
TGTGCCAGCAGCTACCGGGACAGGGGATATGGCTACACCTTC
CASSYRDRGYGYTF
>TRBD2|TRBJ2-6|.|TRBV7-9|19
TGTGCCAGCAGCTTGGACGGACTAGCGGGTTTCTCTGGGGCCAACGTCCTGACTTTC
CASSLDGLAGFSGANVLTF
>.|TRBJ2-1|few|TRBV6-5|13
TGTGCCAGCAAGGACAGCTCCTACAATGAGCAGTTCTTC
CASKDSSYNEQFF
>TRBD1|TRBJ2-5|few|TRBV29-1|11
TGCAGCGCGACAGGGAAAGAGACCCAGTACTTC
CSATGKETQYF
>TRBD1|TRBJ1-4|few|TRBV6-1|14
TGTGCCAGCAGCTGGACAGGGACTAATGAAAAACTGTTTTTT
CASSWTGTNEKLFF
>.|TRBJ2-4|few|TRBV18|17
TGTGCCAGCTCACCAAGGGGATGGCAGACACCGAAAAACATTCAGTACTTC
CASSPRGWQTPKNIQYF
>.|TRBJ2-3|.|TRBV14|13
TGTGCCAGCAGCCGGAAATTCGGGGATACGCAGTATTTT
CASSRKFGDTQYF
>.|TRBJ2-5|.|TRBV28|16
TGTGCCAGTACCCCTTGGGGAGGCAGCTTACAAGAGACCCAGTACTTC
CASTPWGGSLQETQYF
>TRBD2|TRBJ2-3|few|TRBV10-3|12
TGTGCCAGAAGCGGGGATGGAGATACGCAGTATTTT
CARSGDGDTQYF
>.|TRBJ1-4|.|TRBV7-8|18
TGTGCCAGCAGCCACCCCCGGGGGTGGACAGAAACTAATGAAAAACTGTTTTTT
CASSHPRGWTETNEKLFF
>.|TRBJ2-1|.|TRBV9|15
TGTGCCAGCAGCGTAGATCCAGACTCCTACAATGAGCAGTTCTTC
CASSVDPDSYNEQFF
>TRBD1|TRBJ2-2|.|TRBV7-2|15
TGTGCCAGCAGCTCAGGACAGGGGAACACCGGGGAGCTGTTTTTT
CASSSGQGNTGELFF
>.|TRBJ2-3|.|TRBV30|13
TGTGCCTGGAGTGTCGGAGCGACAGATACGCAGTATTTT
CAWSVGATDTQYF
>.|TRBJ2-1|few|TRBV9|15
TGTGCCAGCAGCGTAGAACAGGGAACTCACAATGAGCAGTTCTTC
CASSVEQGTHNEQFF
>.|TRBJ1-2|few|TRBV27|13
TGTGCCAGCAGTAAATCAGGCCCCTATGGCTACACCTTC
CASSKSGPYGYTF
>.|TRBJ2-1|few|TRBV9|15
TGTGCCAGCAGCTCCTCCCCGGCGTCCTACAATGAGCAGTTCTTC
CASSSSPASYNEQFF
>.|TRBJ2-7|few|TRBV5-1|12
TGCGCCAGCAGCGGCAGGGGCTACGAGCAGTACTTC
CASSGRGYEQYF
>TRBD1|TRBJ2-5|few|TRBV6-6|16
TGTGCCAGCAGTTACTCTACAGGGGGCGCCGTGGAGACCCAGTACTTC
CASSYSTGGAVETQYF
>TRBD1|TRBJ2-1|.|TRBV6-1|13
TGTGCCAGCAGTGTGGACAGGGTCGATGAGCAGTTCTTC
CASSVDRVDEQFF
>.|TRBJ2-3|.|TRBV25-1|12
TGTGCCAGCAGTCTTAGCGGAGATACGCAGTATTTT
CASSLSGDTQYF
>.|TRBJ2-7|few|TRBV4-3|14
TGCGCCAGCAGCCAAGATAAGGGGACCTACGAGCAGTACTTC
CASSQDKGTYEQYF
>.|TRBJ2-3|few|TRBV4-1|12
TGCGCCAGCAGCTCCAACACAGATACGCAGTATTTT
CASSSNTDTQYF
>.|TRBJ1-1|few|TRBV5-4|15
TGTGCCAGCAGCTTGGCGGCAGGGAAGAACACTGAAGCTTTCTTT
CASSLAAGKNTEAFF
>.|TRBJ2-3|few|TRBV6-5|13
TGTGCCAGCTCTCGGGGGAGCACAGATACGCAGTATTTT
CASSRGSTDTQYF
>.|TRBJ1-2|.|TRBV9|15
TGTGCCAGCAGCGTAGCGGGCCAGATCAACTATGGCTACACCTTC
CASSVAGQINYGYTF
>.|TRBJ2-7|few|TRBV25-1|11
TGTGCCAGCAGTGAAGGGTACGAGCAGTACTTC
CASSEGYEQYF
>.|TRBJ2-1|.|TRBV9|16
TGTGCCAGCAGCGTAGGACCGGGCAGCTCCTACAATGAGCAGTTCTTC
CASSVGPGSSYNEQFF
>.|TRBJ1-3|few|TRBV29-1|13
TGCAGCGTTTCCTTGACCGTCGGAAACACCATATATTTT
CSVSLTVGNTIYF
>.|TRBJ2-5|.|TRBV19|13
TGTGCCAGTAGTGCCACTAGTCAAGAGACCCAGTACTTC
CASSATSQETQYF
>TRBD2|TRBJ2-3|few|TRBV30|15
TGTGCCTGGAGTGTACTAGCGGGAGAATGGGATACGCAGTATTTT
CAWSVLAGEWDTQYF
>.|TRBJ2-4|many|TRBV7-2|14
TGTGCCAGCAGCTTGACGGTAGCCAAAAACATTCAGTACTTC
CASSLTVAKNIQYF
>TRBD1|TRBJ2-4|few|TRBV29-1|20
TGCAGCGCCGTTCAGGGGTCGGGCCTCCGGGACAGTCGCAGGTCTGTCATTCAGTACTTC
CSAVQGSGLRDSRRSVIQYF
>TRBD1|TRBJ2-6|.|TRBV5-6|18
TGTGCCAGCAGCTCCCCCCGACAGGGGGCGGGTGGGGCCAACGTCCTGACTTTC
CASSSPRQGAGGANVLTF
>TRBD2|TRBJ2-3|few|TRBV5-6|16
TGTGCCAGCAGCTTGGAGGTAGCGGGAGTCACAGATACGCAGTATTTT
CASSLEVAGVTDTQYF